Listed here are 19 T cell receptor beta chains from one sample, sequenced in a study of cytomegalovirus exposure and HLA in healthy donors. Primers: 60 Vbeta forward and 13 Jbeta reverse. The method was immunoSEQ multiplex PCR; TCRdb's version includes in-frame clones alone and lacks a portion of them. The sample has around 150,000 clones, about 79% seen once; the top ten hold around 6.6%. Sequencing used PBMCs. All receptors come from a man in his forties or fifties in good health and CMV-seropositive.

This chain connects TRBV5-6 to TRBJ2-1; TRBD2 aligns across 8 bases. Germline values: CDR1 SGHDT, CDR2 YYEEEE. J gave up 6 bases and V 2 bases, and 4 bases lay outside the gene matches. The CDR3 contains 14 residues. The CDR3 coding sequence is TGTGCCAGCAGCTTAGTAGCGGGAAGCAATGAGCAGTTCTTC. It codes for CASSLVAGSNEQFF.

This clone has a handful of counts. This chain uses TRBV6-1 with TRBJ2-3; possibly TRBD1 for D (6 bases). With 6 bases removed from V and 6 bases from J, the gap between germline ends came to 16 bases. Germline V gene sequence: CDR1 MNHNS, CDR2 SASEGT. This CDR3 contains 14 residues. Written as DNA, the CDR3 is TGTGCCAGCAGGTTACAGGGTGGGTCGGATACGCAGTATTTT. This sequence encodes CASRLQGGSDTQYF.

The sample holds a few counts of this clone. The chain uses TRBV7-6 and TRBJ2-7; D gene unclear. This CDR3 has 14 amino acids. V dropped 1 base and J dropped 0 bases, with 7 bases sitting between them. CDR1 and CDR2 from the germline V gene are SGHVS and FNYEAQ. CDR3 bases: TGTGCCAGCAGCTTAGACTTTAGCTCCTACGAGCAGTACTTC. Its translation is CASSLDFSSYEQYF.

V gene TRBV30 combines with J gene TRBJ2-7, with 8 positions matching TRBD2. The V gene's germline CDR1 is GTSNPN and CDR2 SVGIG (reference sequence). The V and J ends lost 2 bases and 6 bases, in that order; junction bases with no gene match: 6. This CDR3 has 13 residues. CDR3 residues: CAWSPSGSGEQYV. The CDR3 DNA sequence: TGTGCCTGGAGTCCCAGCGGGAGCGGCGAGCAGTACGTC.

The chain's CDR3 is CASSPLGRDPTDTQYF. DNA of the CDR3: TGTGCCAGCTCACCACTCGGCAGGGATCCCACAGATACGCAGTATTTT. V is TRBV18 and J is TRBJ2-3, with D tentatively TRBD1 (5 bases). This CDR3 spans 16 amino acids. Looked up from germline, CDR1 is KGHSH and CDR2 is LQKENI. With 1 base removed from V and 2 bases from J, the gap between germline ends came to 13 bases.

The V call is TRBV27, the J call TRBJ1-5; 11 bases fit TRBD1. The CDR3 extends over 15 amino acids. The V gene's germline CDR1 is MNHEY and CDR2 SMNVEV (reference sequence). V was clipped by 8 bases and J by 1 base; unmatched bases: 4. CDR3 residues: CASRDRGLSNQPQHF. CDR3 bases: TGTGCCAGCCGGGACAGGGGGTTAAGCAATCAGCCCCAGCATTTT.

The V call is TRBV18, the J call TRBJ2-1; the match to TRBD1 covers 11 bases. The germline CDR1 and CDR2 sequences are KGHSH and LQKENI. The CDR3 length is 17 residues. V lost 1 base to trimming and J lost 5 bases; unmatched junction nucleotides: 7. The chain's CDR3 is CASSPRIGTGGDNEQFF. The CDR3 region has the DNA TGTGCCAGCTCACCACGAATCGGGACAGGGGGAGACAATGAGCAGTTCTTC.

The chain uses TRBV4-2 and TRBJ2-3; the match to TRBD2 covers 16 bases. CDR1 and CDR2 (germline): LGHNA, YNFKEQ. Losses at the gene ends were 4 bases for V and 3 bases for J; bases not matched to a gene: 7. This CDR3 spans 18 amino acids. The CDR3 nucleotides are TGTGCCAGCAGCCCTGGGACTAGCGGGGGGGCCGGAACAGATACGCAGTATTTT. Residues: CASSPGTSGGAGTDTQYF.

This chain joins TRBV4-1 and TRBJ1-3; unclear D gene. Per germline, CDR1 MGHRA and CDR2 YSYEKL. Trimming cost V 1 base and J 2 bases, with 18 bases left between them. The CDR3 is 18 residues long. As DNA, the CDR3 is TGCGCCAGCAGCCAAGTCCACCCCCCGGGGAGTACTGGAAACACCATATATTTT. Residues: CASSQVHPPGSTGNTIYF.

The chain joins TRBV11-2 to TRBJ2-2; the match to TRBD2 covers 8 bases. The CDR3 length is 15 residues. Germline CDR1 SGHAT, CDR2 FQNNGV. The V gene end was trimmed by 5 bases and the J gene end by 7 bases; junction bases not matched to a gene: 9. Here the CDR3 reads CASSLGTRPSGELFF. CDR3 in DNA: TGTGCCAGCAGCCTCGGGACTAGACCTAGCGGGGAGCTGTTTTTT. The variable domain in full, with the rest retrieved from reference TRBV11-2 and TRBJ2-2, is EAGVAQSPRYKIIEKRQSVAFWCNPISGHATLYWYQQILGQGPKLLIQFQNNGVVDDSQLPKDRFSAERLKGVDSTLKIQPAKLEDSAVYLCASSLGTRPSGELFFGEGSRLTVL.

This clone was counted only a few times. V usage is TRBV12-5 and J usage is TRBJ1-1; no firm D call. The CDR3 covers 15 residues. V lost 0 bases and J 0 bases, leaving 8 bases between the germline ends. In germline, CDR1 is LGHNT, CDR2 FRNRAP. CDR3 sequence reads: CASGLVGLMNTEAFF. CDR3 coding DNA: TGTGCTAGTGGTTTGGTTGGGCTAATGAACACTGAAGCTTTCTTT.

The chain couples TRBV4-1 to TRBJ1-2; TRBD1 is a possible D gene (6 bases). Trimming cost V 1 base and J 1 base, with 10 bases left between them. Per the germline V gene, CDR1 is MGHRA and CDR2 is YSYEKL. The CDR3 length is 15 residues. The CDR3, as DNA: TGCGCCAGCAGCCAAGTAAAGGACAGTAACTATGGCTACACCTTC. It is translated as CASSQVKDSNYGYTF.

CDR3 bases: TGTGCCAGCAGCTTACTGACTAGCGGGATCTCCTACAATGAGCAGTTCTTC. It encodes CASSLLTSGISYNEQFF. This sequence joins TRBV5-6 and TRBJ2-1; TRBD2 matches at 11 bases. Germline-derived CDR1 and CDR2 are SGHDT and YYEEEE. The V segment lost 2 bases and the J segment 0 bases; nucleotides outside the gene matches: 4. The length of the CDR3 is 17 residues.

This chain joins TRBV4-1 and TRBJ2-3; the match to TRBD2 covers 8 bases. Germline assignment: CDR1 MGHRA and CDR2 YSYEKL. The CDR3 sequence is 15 residues long. V gave up 2 bases and J gave up 5 bases; unmatched junction bases: 6. CDR3 DNA sequence: TGCGCCAGCAGCCAACGTGTCGGGGGGGTAGATACGCAGTATTTT. Its translation: CASSQRVGGVDTQYF.

This chain links TRBV4-1 with TRBJ2-1; 8 bases fit TRBD2. There are 16 residues in the CDR3. Germline CDR1 is MGHRA and CDR2 is YSYEKL. The V segment lost 1 base and the J segment 7 bases; nucleotides outside the gene matches: 9. The CDR3 bases are TGCGCCAGCAGCCAAGTGGCCGGGGGGGCGATGAATGAGCAGTTCTTC. Amino acids: CASSQVAGGAMNEQFF.

The chain links TRBV15 to TRBJ2-2; TRBD1 might be the D (5 bases). The germline CDR1 and CDR2 sequences are LNHNV and YYDKDF (reference sequence). V lost 6 bases and J lost 1, with 9 bases in between. This CDR3 is built from 14 residues. In nucleotides, the CDR3 is TGTGCCACCAGGGACACCGTGAACACCGGGGAGCTGTTTTTT. Translation: CATRDTVNTGELFF.

V gene TRBV29-1 combines with J gene TRBJ2-5; no reliable D call. The germline V and J ends were trimmed by 5 bases and 1 base, with 14 bases remaining between them. Germline V gene data show CDR1 as SQVTM and CDR2 as ANQGSEA. The CDR3 extends over 14 amino acids. The CDR3 loop reads CSVPIGTAQETQYF. As DNA, the CDR3 is TGCAGCGTTCCAATAGGCACAGCCCAAGAGACCCAGTACTTC.

CDR3 DNA: TGTGCCTGGAGTGTAAGGGAAAGCGGGAATCGAGATACGCAGTATTTT. This sequence encodes CAWSVRESGNRDTQYF. The rearrangement joins TRBV30 to TRBJ2-3; 7 bases are a match to TRBD2. Per germline, CDR1 GTSNPN and CDR2 SVGIG (reference sequence). The CDR3 runs to 16 residues. The V segment lost 0 bases and the J segment 5 bases; nucleotides outside the gene matches: 11.

V and J are TRBV4-1 and TRBJ1-1; D gene ambiguous. This CDR3 is 17 amino acids long. Trimming pared 1 base from V and 0 bases from J, leaving 15 bases between. CDR1 MGHRA and CDR2 YSYEKL come from the germline V gene. The CDR3 loop is CASSQVDMGFVNTEAFF. The CDR3 bases are TGCGCCAGCAGCCAAGTGGATATGGGCTTCGTGAACACTGAAGCTTTCTTT.